These 32 T cell receptor beta chains share one sample of origin, sequenced in a study of shared clonotypes between healthy human individuals. Sequenced by immunoSEQ multiplex PCR; TCRdb stores in-frame clones only, minus some. Of around 2,000,000 clones in the sample, roughly 95% were seen once. Sequencing used naive CD4+ T cells sorted from blood. As for subset: CD45RA+ positively selected. The receptor source for this set is a man between 18 and 29 years old in good health.

This clone was observed once. The chain employs TRBV5-1 and TRBJ2-5; 7 bases match TRBD1. Germline V CDR1 and CDR2: SGHRS, YFSETQ. Trimming removed 0 bases from V and 2 bases from J; junction bases left unmatched: 4. CDR3 length equals 15 residues. This CDR3 is CASSLELGQQETQYF. CDR3 in DNA: TGCGCCAGCAGCTTGGAGTTGGGACAGCAAGAGACCCAGTACTTC.

The CDR3 loop is CASSDGPGTVVDTQYF. CDR3 nucleotides: TGCGCCAGCAGCGACGGTCCCGGGACAGTCGTTGATACGCAGTATTTT. The V call is TRBV5-1, the J call TRBJ2-3, with 7 positions matching TRBD1. The CDR3 has 16 residues. The V segment lost 4 bases and the J segment 6 bases; nucleotides outside the gene matches: 14. CDR1 and CDR2 from the germline V gene are SGHRS and YFSETQ. Together with reference TRBV5-1 and TRBJ2-3, the CDR3 gives the full variable domain: KAGVTQTPRYLIKTRGQQVTLSCSPISGHRSVSWYQQTPGQGLQFLFEYFSETQRNKGNFPGRFSGRQFSNSRSEMNVSTLELGDSALYLCASSDGPGTVVDTQYFGPGTRLTVL.

CDR3 region: CASSTRGLSYEQYF. The CDR3 bases are TGTGCCAGCAGCACCAGAGGACTCTCCTACGAGCAGTACTTC. This chain uses TRBV5-6 with TRBJ2-7, with D possibly TRBD2 on 5 matching bases. This CDR3 region has 14 residues. V lost 4 bases, J lost 0 bases, and 11 bases lay in between. Germline CDR1 and CDR2: SGHDT and YYEEEE.

A note on this clone: At the DNA level, this CDR3 is encoded by other sequences in the same sample as well. The V call is TRBV18, the J call TRBJ1-5; D remains ambiguous. The germline V and J ends were trimmed by 3 bases and 2 bases, with 5 bases remaining between them. CDR1 is KGHSH and CDR2 is LQKENI in the germline V gene. The CDR3 covers 13 residues. The CDR3: CASSPAGNQPQHF. The CDR3 bases are TGTGCCAGCTCACCCGCAGGCAATCAGCCCCAGCATTTT.

In its sample, this clone was seen once. CDR3 residues: CASSVGGLAGYEQYF. The CDR3 nucleotides are TGTGCCAGCAGCGTAGGAGGACTAGCGGGCTACGAGCAGTACTTC. V gene TRBV9 combines with J gene TRBJ2-7; 11 bases fit TRBD2. The CDR3 length is 15 residues. J gave up 3 bases and V 0 bases, and 2 bases lay outside the gene matches. Germline V gene data show CDR1 as SGDLS and CDR2 as YYNGEE.

The chain joins TRBV6-5 to TRBJ1-6; D gene uncertain. This CDR3 is built from 16 residues. The germline CDR1 and CDR2 sequences are MNHEY and SVGAGI. V was cut by 3 bases and J by 0 bases, with 9 bases left in between. The CDR3: CASSYRESSYNSPLHF. The CDR3 DNA reads as TGTGCCAGCAGTTATAGGGAAAGCTCCTATAATTCACCCCTCCACTTT.

As to this clone: Within the sample, other DNA sequences also encode this same CDR3. The chain carries TRBV30 and TRBJ1-5, with D hard to call. The CDR3 has 13 amino acids. The V gene's germline CDR1 is GTSNPN and CDR2 SVGIG (reference sequence). Trimming took 0 bases from V and 0 from J, leaving 3 bases between them. CDR3 DNA sequence: TGTGCCTGGAGTGTCAATAGCAATCAGCCCCAGCATTTT. Translated: CAWSVNSNQPQHF.

The genes are TRBV5-4 and TRBJ1-2, with 7 bases matching TRBD1. Germline assignment: CDR1 SGHNT and CDR2 YYREEE (reference sequence). The V and J ends lost 4 bases and 3 bases, in that order; junction bases with no gene match: 6. This CDR3 is built from 14 residues. CDR3 DNA: TGTGCCAGCAGCCCCCAGGGGGAAGACTATGGCTACACCTTC. It yields the protein CASSPQGEDYGYTF.

CDR3 bases: TGTGCCAGCAGCTTAGCGGCCTGGATATCCTACGAGCAGTACTTC. It specifies CASSLAAWISYEQYF. This sequence joins TRBV7-8 and TRBJ2-7, with D hard to call. The germline V gene encodes CDR1 SGHVS and CDR2 FQNEAQ. The CDR3 consists of 15 residues. V lost 0 bases and J 1 base, leaving 10 bases between the germline ends. Complete variable domain (other parts from reference TRBV7-8 and TRBJ2-7): GAGVSQSPRYKVAKRGQDVALRCDPISGHVSLFWYQQALGQGPEFLTYFQNEAQLDKSGLPSDRFFAERPEGSVSTLKIQRTQQEDSAVYLCASSLAAWISYEQYFGPGTRLTVT.

The chain joins TRBV5-1 to TRBJ2-7, with D perhaps matching TRBD1 (7 bases). Trimming removed 0 bases from V and 4 bases from J, with 14 bases in between. The CDR3 totals 15 residues. Germline values: CDR1 SGHRS, CDR2 YFSETQ. The CDR3 DNA sequence: TGCGCCAGCAGCTTGGAAACTGCAGGGGGGTACGAGCAGTACTTC. This gives the protein CASSLETAGGYEQYF.

The J gene is TRBJ2-3, the V gene TRBV6-5, with 12 bases aligning to TRBD2. Germline values: CDR1 MNHEY, CDR2 SVGAGI. This CDR3 is built from 16 residues. With V trimmed by 4 bases and J by 6 bases, 8 bases remained unmatched. The DNA for the CDR3 is TGTGCCAGCAGTTCCGTACTAGCGGGGGGCCTGGATACGCAGTATTTT. Translating gives CASSSVLAGGLDTQYF.

J is TRBJ2-1 and V is TRBV7-2; the D is unclear. The V and J ends lost 4 bases and 6 bases respectively, with 7 bases between them. The CDR3 sequence is 12 residues long. From germline, CDR1 is SGHTA and CDR2 FQGNSA. The CDR3 spells CASSSVGNEQFF. The DNA of the CDR3 is TGTGCCAGCAGCTCCGTGGGCAATGAGCAGTTCTTC.

The chain combines TRBV6-1 with TRBJ1-4, with D unresolved. Trimming pared 6 bases from V and 0 bases from J, leaving 11 bases between. The CDR3 runs 15 residues. CDR1 and CDR2 (germline): MNHNS, SASEGT. CDR3 amino acids: CASSLGRTTNEKLFF. CDR3 DNA: TGTGCCAGCAGCTTAGGACGGACAACTAATGAAAAACTGTTTTTT.

The chain has TRBV30 and TRBJ2-1, with a possible D match to TRBD2 (6 bases). The CDR3 runs 13 residues. Per the germline V gene, CDR1 is GTSNPN and CDR2 is SVGIG (reference sequence). Deletions cut 3 bases from V and 7 bases from J, with 13 bases between. DNA of the CDR3: TGTGCCTGGAGAAATGCAGGAGGGAATGAGCAGTTCTTC. Amino acid sequence: CAWRNAGGNEQFF.

CDR3 protein: CASSFSGGGSHGYTF. The CDR3, as DNA: TGTGCCAGCAGTTTTTCGGGAGGCGGGTCCCATGGCTACACCTTC. The V gene is TRBV27, the J gene TRBJ1-2; D unclear. Germline V gives CDR1 MNHEY, CDR2 SMNVEV (reference sequence). This CDR3 region has 15 residues. V was pared by 3 bases and J by 6 bases, with 17 bases between.

The rearrangement joins TRBV9 to TRBJ2-7; D possibly uses TRBD1 or TRBD2 (5 bases each). The length of the CDR3 is 14 residues. The V gene's germline CDR1 is SGDLS and CDR2 YYNGEE. Trimming stripped 4 bases from V and 6 bases from J, with 17 bases between. The CDR3 DNA reads as TGTGCCAGCAGCAGGGGTTCTAGCAGGATCGAGCAGTACTTC. It encodes CASSRGSSRIEQYF.

This rearrangement joins TRBV29-1 to TRBJ2-1, with D possibly called TRBD1 or TRBD2 (5 bases each). The CDR3 is 15 residues long. The ends were cut back, 3 bases at V and 0 bases at J, with 12 bases in the middle. Germline V gene sequence: CDR1 SQVTM, CDR2 ANQGSEA. The CDR3 DNA reads TGCAGCGTTGAGGGGGACGCCAGCTCCTACAATGAGCAGTTCTTC. This sequence encodes CSVEGDASSYNEQFF.

This clone came up once. This rearrangement joins TRBV12-5 to TRBJ2-7, with TRBD2 matching 13 bases. Germline V lookup: CDR1 LGHNT, CDR2 FRNRAP. The CDR3 sequence is 16 residues long. V shed 6 bases and J 7 bases; nucleotides not matched to a gene: 12. The CDR3 nucleotides are TGTGCTAGTGGACTAGCGGGGGGGCGGCGAGTTAGAGAGCAGTACTTC. Protein sequence: CASGLAGGRRVREQYF.

The rearrangement joins TRBV5-6 to TRBJ1-6; 7 bases are shared with TRBD1. V lost 4 bases and J lost 7; bases outside the gene matches: 5. Germline lookup yields CDR1 SGHDT and CDR2 YYEEEE. The CDR3 runs to 14 residues. In nucleotides, the CDR3 is TGTGCCAGCAGCCTCCGACAGGGCAATTCACCCCTCCACTTT. Its protein is CASSLRQGNSPLHF.

This clone was counted only a few times. This chain links TRBV28 with TRBJ1-3; D may be TRBD1 (5 bases). Germline V gene sequence: CDR1 MDHEN, CDR2 SYDVKM. V was pared by 1 base and J by 4 bases, with 14 bases between. The CDR3 is made up of 16 amino acids. The CDR3, as DNA: TGTGCCAGCAGTTTATTATCCCCAGGGTCCGGAAACACCATATATTTT. As protein: CASSLLSPGSGNTIYF.

The chain joins TRBV5-1 to TRBJ2-2; D possibly uses TRBD1 or TRBD2 (5 bases each). V was pared by 4 bases and J by 4 bases, with 14 bases between. This CDR3 comprises 15 residues. Germline V gene sequence: CDR1 SGHRS, CDR2 YFSETQ. The CDR3 sequence: CASSPRGTITGELFF. DNA for the CDR3: TGCGCCAGCAGCCCACGTGGGACGATCACCGGGGAGCTGTTTTTT.

The rearrangement links TRBV10-3 to TRBJ2-3; TRBD2 aligns across 8 bases. Losses at the gene ends were 2 bases for V and 5 bases for J; bases not matched to a gene: 6. This CDR3 region has 15 residues. Germline CDR1 reads ENHRY; CDR2 reads SYGVKD. The CDR3 reads CAISEGAGAGDTQYF. CDR3 coding DNA: TGTGCCATCAGTGAGGGAGCGGGAGCGGGAGATACGCAGTATTTT.

V usage is TRBV19 and J usage is TRBJ1-4; D remains ambiguous. In germline, CDR1 is LNHDA, CDR2 SQIVND (reference sequence). The V gene lost 5 bases and the J gene lost 0 bases, with 13 bases spanning the gap. The CDR3 extends over 16 amino acids. CDR3 sequence (DNA): TGTGCCAGTAGTTCCCCGGGATCTGCAACTAATGAAAAACTGTTTTTT. Translated, it gives CASSSPGSATNEKLFF.

The chain recombines TRBV18 with TRBJ2-7; weak D call: TRBD2 (5 bases). This CDR3 is 14 amino acids long. Per the germline V gene, CDR1 is KGHSH and CDR2 is LQKENI. V was shortened by 3 bases and J by 6 bases, with 15 bases between the two germline ends. The CDR3 here is CASSPTDSPGEQYF. The CDR3 DNA is TGTGCCAGCTCACCTACGGACTCTCCTGGCGAGCAGTACTTC.

The rearrangement links TRBV27 to TRBJ1-2; TRBD1 matches 9 bases. This CDR3 contains 14 residues. V lost 6 bases and J lost 4; bases outside the gene matches: 6. Germline CDR1 and CDR2: MNHEY and SMNVEV (reference sequence). The chain's CDR3 is CASRGDREGYGYTF. The DNA for the CDR3 is TGTGCCAGCAGGGGGGACAGGGAAGGCTATGGCTACACCTTC.

The rearrangement links TRBV30 to TRBJ2-7; D is ambiguous. The CDR3 length is 14 residues. V was pared by 2 bases and J by 3 bases, with 14 bases between. Germline V CDR1 and CDR2: GTSNPN, SVGIG (reference sequence). CDR3 amino acids: CAWSKRHSLYEQYF. CDR3 nucleotides: TGTGCCTGGAGTAAAAGACACAGCCTCTACGAGCAGTACTTC.

The CDR3, as DNA: TGTGCCAGCTGGGTAATAGACAGAGCCTATGGCTACACCTTC. It specifies CASWVIDRAYGYTF. This chain joins TRBV6-1 and TRBJ1-2, with a tentative D call TRBD1 (5 bases). Trimming took 8 bases from V and 4 from J, leaving 17 bases between them. The CDR3 is 14 residues long. Germline V gene lookup returns CDR1 MNHNS and CDR2 SASEGT.

This clone occurred once. This chain joins TRBV18 and TRBJ1-1, with D possibly being TRBD1 (6 bases). The germline CDR1 and CDR2 sequences are KGHSH and LQKENI. This CDR3 is built from 15 residues. V lost 5 bases, J lost 5 bases, and 18 bases lay in between. The CDR3 DNA reads TGTGCCAGCTCATCATTACAGGGTGGGGGGACTGAAGCTTTCTTT. Protein sequence: CASSSLQGGGTEAFF.

The J gene is TRBJ2-1, the V gene TRBV11-3; 14 positions match TRBD2. V lost 4 bases and J lost 5; bases outside the gene matches: 7. This CDR3 is built from 17 residues. Germline loops: CDR1 SGHNT, CDR2 YENEEA. CDR3 nucleotides: TGTGCCAGCAGCTCCCGACTAGCGGGAGGGCTGCACAATGAGCAGTTCTTC. It is translated as CASSSRLAGGLHNEQFF.

For the CDR3, the DNA is TGTGCCAGCAGCCCCCGGACAGGGATGTCCTACGAGCAGTACTTC. This gives the protein CASSPRTGMSYEQYF. The chain is built from TRBV14 and TRBJ2-7, with 8 bases matching TRBD1. After removal of 4 bases from V and 1 base from J, the junction contained 6 bases not matched to a gene. Germline assignment: CDR1 SGHDN and CDR2 FVKESK. There are 15 residues in the CDR3.

The V gene is TRBV7-9, the J gene TRBJ1-1; D is possibly TRBD1 (5 bases). V was clipped by 1 base and J by 3 bases, with 15 bases between them. This CDR3 contains 16 residues. Germline-derived CDR1 and CDR2 are SEHNR and FQNEAQ (reference sequence). The DNA for the CDR3 is TGTGCCAGCAGCTTAGGGGGTCAGGGTCCGGACACTGAAGCTTTCTTT. Residues: CASSLGGQGPDTEAFF.

This clone has more than one count but fewer than ten. A junction end diverges from the germline sequence, so it may reflect a read error. Within the sample, other DNA sequences also encode this same CDR3. The chain is built from TRBV19 and TRBJ1-2; the D gene is possibly TRBD1 (5 bases). CDR3 size: 15 residues. The germline gives CDR1 LNHDA, CDR2 SQIVND (reference sequence). CDR3: CASSMWDGANYGYTF. Here the CDR3 DNA reads TGCGCCAGTAGTATGTGGGACGGCGCTAACTATGGCTACACCTTC.